A single sample is the source of the 23 T cell receptor beta chains below, sequenced in a study of CXCR3-negative and CXCR3-positive naive CD8 T cells. UMI-labeled TRB cDNA libraries were prepared by 5' RACE. Reprocessing the 5' RACE reads, TCRdb reports a single entry for every CDR3 protein and omits DNA. Its listing shows about 150,000 distinct CDR3 sequences. The antigens for these receptors are not known. General study points: Researchers report that CXCR3-positive naive cells carry more hydrophobic TRB CDR3s than CXCR3-negative naive cells.

Sample: naive CXCR3+ CD8+ T cells from blood. The sample's subset: CD45RO-CCR7+CD27+CD95- naive CD8+ T cells expressing CXCR3 (TNR3+). The receptors derive from a human donor in good health. Some clones in this sample may be carry-over from other donors' samples.

The chain is built from TRBV6-5 and TRBJ2-1. This CDR3 contains 14 residues. CDR1 is MNHEY and CDR2 is SVGAGI in the germline V gene. This CDR3 reads CASSYYDADNEQFF.

This sequence joins TRBV12-3 or TRBV12-4 and TRBJ1-5. The CDR3 is 14 amino acids. The CDR3 region is CASSLGDYNQPQHF.

The chain links TRBV7-6 to TRBJ2-3. The CDR3 sequence is 16 residues long. Germline V gene lookup returns CDR1 SGHVS and CDR2 FNYEAQ. This CDR3 is CASSLGTAVNTDTQYF.

J is TRBJ2-7 and V is TRBV7-6; TCRdb returns TRBD1, unconfirmable since there is no DNA. The CDR3 totals 15 residues. Germline assignment: CDR1 SGHVS and CDR2 FNYEAQ. The CDR3 reads CASSKAGLPGDEQYF. The entire variable domain, with the rest obtained from reference TRBV7-6 and TRBJ2-7, is as follows: GAGVSQSPRYKVTKRGQDVALRCDPISGHVSLYWYRQALGQGPEFLTYFNYEAQQDKSGLPNDRFSAERPEGSISTLTIQRTEQRDSAMYRCASSKAGLPGDEQYFGPGTRLTVT.

The rearrangement links TRBV2 to TRBJ2-1; TCRdb's D call, TRBD2, is unchecked because there is no DNA. The CDR3 length is 17 residues. Germline assignment: CDR1 SNHLY and CDR2 FYNNEI. The CDR3 sequence is CASSRRPSGTRFGEQFF. Full variable domain (remainder filled in from reference TRBV2 and TRBJ2-1): EPEVTQTPSHQVTQMGQEVILRCVPISNHLYFYWYRQILGQKVEFLVSFYNNEISEKSEIFDDQFSVERPDGSNFTLKIRSTKLEDSAMYFCASSRRPSGTRFGEQFFGPGTRLTVL.

The V and J genes are TRBV2 and TRBJ2-5; checking the TCRdb D call of TRBD1 is not possible without DNA. Germline V gene data show CDR1 as SNHLY and CDR2 as FYNNEI. The CDR3 is made up of 17 amino acids. This CDR3 is CASSGVPVGLFPETQYF.

The V gene is TRBV2, the J gene TRBJ1-5; TCRdb designates TRBD1, a call that cannot be tested without DNA. Germline CDR1 SNHLY, CDR2 FYNNEI. The CDR3 contains 17 residues. Here the CDR3 reads CASTGTGTGLVNQPQHF. Variable domain in full (rest from reference TRBV2 and TRBJ1-5): EPEVTQTPSHQVTQMGQEVILRCVPISNHLYFYWYRQILGQKVEFLVSFYNNEISEKSEIFDDQFSVERPDGSNFTLKIRSTKLEDSAMYFCASTGTGTGLVNQPQHFGDGTRLSIL.

This chain uses TRBV6-7 with TRBJ1-2; TCRdb designates TRBD1, a call that cannot be tested without DNA. TRBV6-7 is known as an ORF, though its function is uncertain. CDR3 length: 17 amino acids. The CDR3 spells CASSYVRGGMRVSGYTF.

V and J are TRBV6-6 and TRBJ2-2; the TCRdb call, TRBD1, lacks DNA for checking. Per the germline V gene, CDR1 is MNHNY and CDR2 is SVGAGI (reference sequence). The CDR3 extends over 14 amino acids. The CDR3 loop reads CASSARENTGELFF.

The chain couples TRBV6-2 or TRBV6-3 to TRBJ2-1; without DNA, the TCRdb call of TRBD2 cannot be checked. The CDR3 runs to 16 residues. Germline loops: CDR1 MNHEY, CDR2 SVGEGT. The CDR3 sequence: CASRTWGSGTDNEQFF.

The rearrangement links TRBV6-2 or TRBV6-3 to TRBJ2-7; TCRdb lists TRBD1, though no DNA is available to test this call. Germline assignment: CDR1 MNHEY and CDR2 SVGEGT. The CDR3 spans 16 residues. The CDR3 sequence is CASRSFVGTVSYEQYF.

This chain connects TRBV5-6 to TRBJ2-7. Germline V gene data show CDR1 as SGHDT and CDR2 as YYEEEE. CDR3 length equals 11 residues. CDR3 sequence: CASSLAYEQYF. The whole variable domain, remainder taken from reference TRBV5-6 and TRBJ2-7, is DAGVTQSPTHLIKTRGQQVTLRCSPKSGHDTVSWYQQALGQGPQFIFQYYEEEERQRGNFPDRFSGHQFPNYSSELNVNALLLGDSALYLCASSLAYEQYFGPGTRLTVT.

The chain joins TRBV6-5 to TRBJ2-7. The V gene's germline CDR1 is MNHEY and CDR2 SVGAGI. This CDR3 region has 14 residues. CDR3 amino acids: CASSYGQTFGEQYF.

The chain employs TRBV7-2 and TRBJ2-7; as DNA is missing, the TRBD1 call by TCRdb cannot be tested. Germline-derived CDR1 and CDR2 are SGHTA and FQGNSA. This CDR3 is 14 amino acids long. This CDR3 is CASSFGQGGYEQYF.

The CDR3 protein is CASSEPSDTSGAPEAFF. V and J are TRBV2 and TRBJ1-1. Germline-derived CDR1 and CDR2 are SNHLY and FYNNEI. The CDR3 contains 17 residues.

J is TRBJ1-2 and V is TRBV20-1. CDR1 is DFQATT and CDR2 is SNEGSKA in the germline V gene (reference sequence). This CDR3 has 17 residues. The chain's CDR3 is CSADGRAYALANYGYTF.

CDR3 sequence reads: CSVHEGAKREQYF. The chain recombines TRBV29-1 with TRBJ2-7; TCRdb picks TRBD1, but there is no DNA to check that call. Germline V gene data show CDR1 as SQVTM and CDR2 as ANQGSEA. The CDR3 covers 13 residues.

V is TRBV29-1 and J is TRBJ2-7; absent DNA, TCRdb's TRBD1 call cannot be checked. CDR1 and CDR2 from the germline V gene are SQVTM and ANQGSEA. CDR3 length: 13 residues. Here the CDR3 reads CSVEGDRAYEQYF.

The chain carries TRBV20-1 and TRBJ2-1; TCRdb selects TRBD2, and the lack of DNA leaves this call unchecked. The CDR3 spans 14 residues. Germline loops: CDR1 DFQATT, CDR2 SNEGSKA (reference sequence). CDR3 residues: CSTPSGWSYNEQFF.

The J gene is TRBJ1-2, the V gene TRBV7-2; without DNA, the TCRdb call of TRBD1 cannot be checked. There are 14 residues in the CDR3. Germline lookup yields CDR1 SGHTA and CDR2 FQGNSA. CDR3 in amino acids: CASSGTGVINGYTF.

The chain combines TRBV29-1 with TRBJ2-1. The CDR3 runs 11 residues. The germline V gene has CDR1 SQVTM and CDR2 ANQGSEA. The CDR3 sequence: CSVGPYNEQFF.

This chain joins TRBV28 and TRBJ2-3; TCRdb selects TRBD1, and the lack of DNA leaves this call unchecked. The CDR3 has 17 amino acids. Germline V gives CDR1 MDHEN, CDR2 SYDVKM. The CDR3: CASRPTTGADRGATQYF.

The chain recombines TRBV20-1 with TRBJ1-3; with no DNA, the TCRdb D assignment of TRBD1 cannot be verified. CDR3 length: 15 amino acids. Germline values: CDR1 DFQATT, CDR2 SNEGSKA (reference sequence). This CDR3 reads CSASPGPLSGNTIYF.